This entry lists 29 T cell receptor beta chains sequenced from one sample in a study of cytomegalovirus exposure and HLA in healthy donors. It was with 60 Vbeta and 13 Jbeta primers that the PCR ran. Clones were sequenced by immunoSEQ multiplex PCR, and TCRdb holds only the in-frame ones, with some missing. Of roughly 190,000 clones in the sample, roughly 79% were seen once. What was sequenced was PBMCs. Receptor source: a woman younger than 30 in good health and CMV-seronegative.

The chain couples TRBV28 to TRBJ1-1, with unresolved D. V lost 6 bases and J lost 2, with 13 bases in between. The CDR3 has 14 residues. Germline V gene sequence: CDR1 MDHEN, CDR2 SYDVKM. DNA of the CDR3: TGTGCCAGCAGACCCCGGGAGCCAAACACTGAAGCTTTCTTT. Translation: CASRPREPNTEAFF.

The J gene is TRBJ2-7, the V gene TRBV5-4; the D gene is possibly TRBD2 (6 bases). Trimming pared 0 bases from V and 0 bases from J, leaving 10 bases between. In germline, CDR1 is SGHNT, CDR2 YYREEE (reference sequence). This CDR3 is built from 15 residues. CDR3 amino acids: CASSLGSSASYEQYF. The CDR3 DNA reads TGTGCCAGCAGCTTGGGTTCTAGCGCCTCCTACGAGCAGTACTTC.

CDR3 in amino acids: CASSLDGDSPSYEQYF. CDR3 nucleotides: TGTGCCAGCAGCTTAGACGGGGACAGCCCATCCTACGAGCAGTACTTC. V gene TRBV11-1 combines with J gene TRBJ2-7; 7 nucleotides line up with TRBD1. CDR1 and CDR2 (germline): SGHAT, FQDESV (reference sequence). The junction had 7 bases not matched to a gene; V was cut back by 1 base and J by 1 base. The CDR3 has 16 residues. Full variable domain (missing parts from reference TRBV11-1 and TRBJ2-7): EAEVAQSPRYKITEKSQAVAFWCDPISGHATLYWYRQILGQGPELLVQFQDESVVDDSQLPKDRFSAERLKGVDSTLKIQPAELGDSAMYLCASSLDGDSPSYEQYFGPGTRLTVT.

The chain uses TRBV6-1 and TRBJ1-5, with D uncertain. This CDR3 is 15 amino acids long. Germline V gene lookup returns CDR1 MNHNS and CDR2 SASEGT. The V end lost 6 bases, the J end lost 4 bases, and 16 bases lay between the germline ends. The CDR3 bases are TGTGCCAGCAGGGCCGGGAGGAACTCTAATCAGCCCCAGCATTTT. Residues: CASRAGRNSNQPQHF.

This chain joins TRBV4-1 and TRBJ2-7, with 11 bases that match TRBD2. The CDR3 is made up of 16 amino acids. Losses at the gene ends were 4 bases for V and 2 bases for J; bases not matched to a gene: 7. Looked up from germline, CDR1 is MGHRA and CDR2 is YSYEKL. The CDR3 spells CASSRIAGGSPYEQYF. The CDR3 region has the DNA TGCGCCAGCAGCCGTATAGCGGGGGGGTCCCCCTACGAGCAGTACTTC.

The table lists this clone with a few counts. The J gene is TRBJ2-7, the V gene TRBV15, with 9 bases lining up with TRBD1. Germline values: CDR1 LNHNV, CDR2 YYDKDF (reference sequence). The CDR3 is 17 amino acids. Trimming removed 4 bases from V and 5 bases from J; junction bases left unmatched: 15. CDR3 amino acids: CATSIPRPGQGFHEQYF. CDR3 DNA sequence: TGTGCCACCAGCATTCCGAGACCGGGACAGGGTTTCCACGAGCAGTACTTC.

The chain employs TRBV7-3 and TRBJ1-1; a weak D match, TRBD1 (6 bases). The V end lost 5 bases, the J end lost 0 bases, and 13 bases lay between the germline ends. The V gene's germline CDR1 is SGHTA and CDR2 FQGTGA. The CDR3 length is 15 residues. DNA for the CDR3: TGTGCCAGCAGCCGAGACACAGGGCTGAACACTGAAGCTTTCTTT. This sequence encodes CASSRDTGLNTEAFF.

The chain joins TRBV4-1 to TRBJ1-4; D may be TRBD1 (6 bases). CDR3 length: 17 residues. Trimming pared 4 bases from V and 7 bases from J, leaving 22 bases between. The V gene's germline CDR1 is MGHRA and CDR2 YSYEKL. The CDR3 loop reads CASSLNSGQSLSEKLFF. For the CDR3, the DNA is TGCGCCAGCAGCCTCAACTCTGGACAGTCCTTAAGTGAAAAACTGTTTTTT.

This clone was detected a few times. The chain recombines TRBV19 with TRBJ1-6; D might be TRBD1 (5 bases). This CDR3 has 14 amino acids. Germline assignment: CDR1 LNHDA and CDR2 SQIVND (reference sequence). Deletions cut 0 bases from V and 8 bases from J, with 8 bases between. CDR3 in amino acids: CASSIEGGYSPLHF. CDR3 nucleotides: TGTGCCAGTAGTATAGAGGGGGGATATTCACCCCTCCACTTT.

The gene calls are TRBV7-2 and TRBJ2-7; TRBD2 aligns across 7 bases. The CDR3 is 15 residues long. Germline V gene sequence: CDR1 SGHTA, CDR2 FQGNSA. The trim removed 5 bases at V and 3 bases at J, leaving 10 bases unmatched. The chain's CDR3 is CASSLQRDPLYEQYF. The CDR3 bases are TGTGCCAGCAGCCTACAGCGGGATCCACTCTACGAGCAGTACTTC. The variable domain in full, completed from reference TRBV7-2 and TRBJ2-7, reads GAGVSQSPSNKVTEKGKDVELRCDPISGHTALYWYRQSLGQGLEFLIYFQGNSAPDKSGLPSDRFSAERTGGSVSTLTIQRTQQEDSAVYLCASSLQRDPLYEQYFGPGTRLTVT.

In DNA form, the CDR3 reads TGTGCCAGCCGGACAGGGGGATTAGATACGCAGTATTTT. Translating it yields CASRTGGLDTQYF. This rearrangement joins TRBV25-1 to TRBJ2-3; TRBD1 matches 10 bases. This CDR3 is 13 amino acids long. The V gene end was trimmed by 8 bases and the J gene end by 5 bases; junction bases not matched to a gene: 4. The germline CDR1 and CDR2 sequences are MGHDK and SYGVNS.

This rearrangement joins TRBV7-9 to TRBJ2-5, with 9 bases matching TRBD1. With V trimmed by 2 bases and J by 3 bases, 10 bases remained unmatched. The CDR3 contains 17 residues. Germline V gives CDR1 SEHNR, CDR2 FQNEAQ (reference sequence). In DNA form, the CDR3 reads TGTGCCAGCAGCTTAACGTCCGGACAGGGGCAAGAAGAGACCCAGTACTTC. Residues: CASSLTSGQGQEETQYF. Combining the CDR3 with reference TRBV7-9 and TRBJ2-5 gives the whole variable domain DTGVSQNPRHKITKRGQNVTFRCDPISEHNRLYWYRQTLGQGPEFLTYFQNEAQLEKSRLLSDRFSAERPKGSFSTLEIQRTEQGDSAMYLCASSLTSGQGQEETQYFGPGTRLLVL.

This chain links TRBV6-1 with TRBJ2-7, with TRBD2 matching over 8 bases. J lost 2 bases, V lost 2 bases, and 2 bases had no gene match. Per germline, CDR1 MNHNS and CDR2 SASEGT. The CDR3 is 14 amino acids. In DNA, the CDR3 is TGTGCCAGCAGTGAAAACGGGGGGGCCTACGAGCAGTACTTC. Encoded protein: CASSENGGAYEQYF.

Here the CDR3 DNA reads TGTGCCAGCAGTCGACAGGGGCTGGGGAATCAGCCCCAGCATTTT. Protein product: CASSRQGLGNQPQHF. This chain uses TRBV28 with TRBJ1-5, with 8 nucleotides matching TRBD1. This CDR3 is 15 amino acids long. Trimming took 5 bases from V and 4 from J; bases not matched to a gene: 7. Germline values: CDR1 MDHEN, CDR2 SYDVKM.

A single count supports this clone. The rearrangement links TRBV4-2 to TRBJ1-3; TRBD1 is a possible D gene (5 bases). This CDR3 has 16 residues. V shed 3 bases and J shed 8 bases, with 20 bases lying between them. Germline CDR1 and CDR2: LGHNA and YNFKEQ. The CDR3 DNA follows: TGTGCCAGCAGCCAGGGGGGACGGGGAGCGGCAGACACCATATATTTT. It translates to CASSQGGRGAADTIYF.

The J gene is TRBJ1-2, the V gene TRBV19; D unclear. Germline V gene data show CDR1 as LNHDA and CDR2 as SQIVND (reference sequence). The CDR3 has 11 residues. The V gene lost 8 bases and the J gene lost 4 bases, with 8 bases spanning the gap. CDR3 amino acids: CASDSGYGYTF. DNA of the CDR3: TGTGCCAGTGATTCGGGCTATGGCTACACCTTC. The complete variable domain, with remaining parts taken from reference TRBV19 and TRBJ1-2, reads DGGITQSPKYLFRKEGQNVTLSCEQNLNHDAMYWYRQDPGQGLRLIYYSQIVNDFQKGDIAEGYSVSREKKESFPLTVTSAQKNPTAFYLCASDSGYGYTFGSGTRLTVV.

The chain couples TRBV19 to TRBJ1-5; perhaps TRBD1 as D (5 bases). Germline values: CDR1 LNHDA, CDR2 SQIVND (reference sequence). The CDR3 sequence is 15 residues long. Between the trimmed V and J ends, which lost 10 bases and 0 bases, there was a span of 16 bases. The CDR3 protein is CATSRGQLSNQPQHF. The DNA of the CDR3 is TGTGCCACCTCCCGAGGACAACTTAGCAATCAGCCCCAGCATTTT.

Only a few counts were recorded for this clone. DNA for the CDR3: TGCGCCAGCAGCTTGGCCGACAGGGAATTTTGGAGCTACACCTTC. Its translation: CASSLADREFWSYTF. The chain combines TRBV5-1 with TRBJ1-2, with 7 bases that match TRBD1. CDR1 SGHRS and CDR2 YFSETQ come from the germline V gene. Germline trimming cut 0 bases from V and 9 bases from J; bases unmatched to any gene: 11. The CDR3 loop spans 15 amino acids.

The gene calls are TRBV5-1 and TRBJ1-1, with 7 bases matching TRBD1. The CDR3 runs 15 residues. CDR1 and CDR2 (germline): SGHRS, YFSETQ. J was trimmed by 3 bases and V by 0 bases; bases with no gene match: 5. The CDR3 DNA reads TGCGCCAGCAGCTTGGGGACAGGAGTTGACACTGAAGCTTTCTTT. Translating it yields CASSLGTGVDTEAFF.

The CDR3 coding sequence is TGTGCCAGCAGCTACCCCGAGAGACTAGCGGGCTCTAGCTCCTACGAGCAGTACTTC. Its protein is CASSYPERLAGSSSYEQYF. This chain connects TRBV7-8 to TRBJ2-7; 10 bases align to TRBD2. Germline assignment: CDR1 SGHVS and CDR2 FQNEAQ. Trimming removed 4 bases from V and 0 bases from J; junction bases left unmatched: 15. CDR3 length equals 19 residues.

The chain has TRBV7-2 and TRBJ2-5, with TRBD2 identical over 7 bases. The CDR3 length is 15 residues. The junction had 2 bases not matched to a gene; V was cut back by 0 bases and J by 1 base. Germline V gene lookup returns CDR1 SGHTA and CDR2 FQGNSA. The DNA of the CDR3 is TGTGCCAGCAGCTTAGCGGGGGGGATCCAAGAGACCCAGTACTTC. Protein sequence: CASSLAGGIQETQYF. Filled out from reference TRBV7-2 and TRBJ2-5, the complete variable domain reads GAGVSQSPSNKVTEKGKDVELRCDPISGHTALYWYRQSLGQGLEFLIYFQGNSAPDKSGLPSDRFSAERTGGSVSTLTIQRTQQEDSAVYLCASSLAGGIQETQYFGPGTRLLVL.

The chain has TRBV2 and TRBJ1-6; D is undetermined. CDR1 is SNHLY and CDR2 is FYNNEI in the germline V gene. This CDR3 spans 12 amino acids. Trimming pared 8 bases from V and 16 bases from J, leaving 18 bases between. The CDR3 reads CASGQDGHWLHF. In nucleotides, the CDR3 is TGTGCCAGCGGGCAAGACGGCCACTGGCTCCACTTT.

The chain uses TRBV5-1 and TRBJ1-5; 7 positions agree with TRBD1. The CDR3 loop spans 18 amino acids. The V gene's germline CDR1 is SGHRS and CDR2 YFSETQ. The J segment lost 6 bases and the V segment lost 6 bases, leaving 21 bases of the junction unmatched. The CDR3 reads CASTPRGSRPLTSQPQHF. Here the CDR3 DNA reads TGCGCCAGCACCCCCAGGGGGAGCAGGCCCCTAACCAGTCAGCCCCAGCATTTT.

This clone has more than one count but fewer than ten. The CDR3 coding sequence is TGTGCCAGCAACCGACAGGGGGCAGGTGGCTACACCTTC. Protein: CASNRQGAGGYTF. This chain uses TRBV28 with TRBJ1-2; 10 bases line up with TRBD1. The germline CDR1 and CDR2 sequences are MDHEN and SYDVKM. The trim removed 7 bases at V and 7 bases at J, leaving 6 bases unmatched. The length of the CDR3 is 13 residues.

V gene TRBV19 combines with J gene TRBJ1-2; TRBD1 matches 10 bases. The CDR3 sequence is 12 residues long. Trimming at V came to 10 bases and at J to 4 bases, leaving 3 bases not matched to a gene. The germline V gene encodes CDR1 LNHDA and CDR2 SQIVND (reference sequence). The chain's CDR3 is CATRDRGYGYTF. CDR3 sequence (DNA): TGTGCCACCAGGGACAGGGGCTATGGCTACACCTTC.

This clone was seen more than once but under ten times. This rearrangement joins TRBV18 to TRBJ2-7, with D possibly being TRBD2 (6 bases). Germline-derived CDR1 and CDR2 are KGHSH and LQKENI. The V and J ends lost 3 bases and 5 bases respectively, with 14 bases between them. The CDR3 is 14 residues long. The CDR3 reads CASSPSVGGDEQYF. As DNA, the CDR3 is TGTGCCAGCTCACCCTCAGTAGGAGGGGACGAGCAGTACTTC.

This chain uses TRBV28 with TRBJ2-3, with 7 nucleotides matching TRBD2. The V gene end was trimmed by 3 bases and the J gene end by 3 bases; junction bases not matched to a gene: 15. Germline V gene sequence: CDR1 MDHEN, CDR2 SYDVKM. The CDR3 contains 18 residues. DNA of the CDR3: TGTGCCAGCAGTTTCCTTCCGGGGGGAGGGTTTGGGACAGATACGCAGTATTTT. Amino acids: CASSFLPGGGFGTDTQYF.

The gene calls are TRBV2 and TRBJ1-1; TRBD1 matches 9 bases. The ends lost 6 bases at V and 3 bases at J; junction bases unmatched: 5. The CDR3 sequence is 14 residues long. Germline CDR1 and CDR2: SNHLY and FYNNEI. CDR3 coding DNA: TGTGCCAGCAGGGGACAGGGTGAGTACACTGAAGCTTTCTTT. This translates into CASRGQGEYTEAFF.

The CDR3 loop is CASQPRDREETQYF. Written as DNA, the CDR3 is TGTGCCAGTCAGCCCCGGGACAGGGAAGAGACCCAGTACTTC. The V gene is TRBV19, the J gene TRBJ2-5; 9 bases are shared with TRBD1. The CDR3 extends over 14 amino acids. Germline V gives CDR1 LNHDA, CDR2 SQIVND (reference sequence). The J segment lost 3 bases and the V segment lost 8 bases, leaving 7 bases of the junction unmatched.